These 15 T cell receptor beta chains were all obtained from the same sample, sequenced in a study of graft-versus-host responses after intestinal transplantation. These receptors' antigens are unknown. TCRdb's copy holds only in-frame clones and misses some; the assay was immunoSEQ multiplex PCR. The table lists 96,000 or so clones, around 90% of them singletons. The specimen was unstimulated CD4+ T cells sorted from spleen or lymph node cells, collected before intestinal transplant. These TCRs come from a human donor who received an intestinal transplant.

V gene TRBV19 combines with J gene TRBJ1-5; D remains unclear. Trimming removed 1 base from V and 9 bases from J, with 10 bases in between. The germline V gene has CDR1 LNHDA and CDR2 SQIVND (reference sequence). The CDR3 runs to 13 residues. CDR3 in DNA: TGTGCCAGTAGTATAGCAGGTCCACGGCCCCAGCATTTT. Its protein product is CASSIAGPRPQHF. Full variable domain (missing parts from reference TRBV19 and TRBJ1-5): DGGITQSPKYLFRKEGQNVTLSCEQNLNHDAMYWYRQDPGQGLRLIYYSQIVNDFQKGDIAEGYSVSREKKESFPLTVTSAQKNPTAFYLCASSIAGPRPQHFGDGTRLSIL.

The gene calls are TRBV5-1 and TRBJ2-1; weak D call: TRBD2 (6 bases). This CDR3 spans 15 amino acids. Trimming shortened V by 0 bases and J by 0 bases, and 7 bases separated the two germline ends. CDR1 and CDR2 from the germline V gene are SGHRS and YFSETQ. CDR3: CASSLGGASYNEQFF. In nucleotides, the CDR3 is TGCGCCAGCAGCTTGGGCGGGGCCTCCTACAATGAGCAGTTCTTC.

This chain connects TRBV28 to TRBJ2-1, with TRBD2 matching over 9 bases. The CDR3 has 14 residues. The germline CDR1 and CDR2 sequences are MDHEN and SYDVKM. Trimming took 10 bases from V and 7 from J; bases not matched to a gene: 11. The CDR3 DNA reads as TGTGCCACCCAACGGGGGACTAGCCTGAATGAGCAGTTCTTC. Its translation: CATQRGTSLNEQFF.

The V call is TRBV5-1, the J call TRBJ1-5, with TRBD1 matching 9 bases. This CDR3 has 15 residues. The junction had 6 bases not matched to a gene; V was cut back by 2 bases and J by 6 bases. Germline values: CDR1 SGHRS, CDR2 YFSETQ. The CDR3 bases are TGCGCCAGCAGCTTACAGGGGGCCCTAGGTCAGCCCCAGCATTTT. Translated: CASSLQGALGQPQHF.

The chain couples TRBV7-2 to TRBJ2-3, with D maybe TRBD1 (5 bases). The germline gives CDR1 SGHTA, CDR2 FQGNSA. The CDR3 consists of 14 residues. Trimming stripped 7 bases from V and 1 base from J, with 12 bases between. The CDR3 region is CASKPPTGTDTQYF. As DNA, the CDR3 is TGTGCCAGCAAACCACCGACAGGCACAGATACGCAGTATTTT.

This chain connects TRBV28 to TRBJ2-3; no firm D call. Trimming pared 6 bases from V and 2 bases from J, leaving 12 bases between. The CDR3 is made up of 14 amino acids. In germline, CDR1 is MDHEN, CDR2 SYDVKM. CDR3 nucleotide sequence: TGTGCCAGCAGAAGCCCCCACCCCACAGATACGCAGTATTTT. Encoded protein: CASRSPHPTDTQYF. Looking up the rest from reference TRBV28 and TRBJ2-3 gives the full variable domain: DVKVTQSSRYLVKRTGEKVFLECVQDMDHENMFWYRQDPGLGLRLIYFSYDVKMKEKGDIPEGYSVSREKKERFSLILESASTNQTSMYLCASRSPHPTDTQYFGPGTRLTVL.

The chain uses TRBV18 and TRBJ2-5; 8 nucleotides line up with TRBD1. CDR1 and CDR2 (germline): KGHSH, LQKENI. V shed 6 bases, J shed 3 bases, and the junction held 3 bases outside the gene matches. The CDR3 loop spans 13 amino acids. CDR3 region: CASSGTGEETQYF. The CDR3 nucleotides are TGTGCCAGCTCGGGGACAGGAGAAGAGACCCAGTACTTC.

The CDR3 region has the DNA TGTGCCAGCAGCTTACCGGGGGCCTACAATGAGCAGTTCTTC. Translating gives CASSLPGAYNEQFF. This chain links TRBV7-9 with TRBJ2-1; D perhaps matches TRBD2 (6 bases). Between the trimmed V and J ends, which lost 2 bases and 2 bases, there was a span of 7 bases. Germline CDR1 SEHNR, CDR2 FQNEAQ (reference sequence). CDR3 size: 14 residues.

The CDR3 coding sequence is TGCGCCAGCAGCCCCTCTATGGGGAGGGCCGGGAATGAGCAGTTCTTC. This translates into CASSPSMGRAGNEQFF. The chain combines TRBV10-2 with TRBJ2-1; TRBD2 aligns across 7 bases. The germline gives CDR1 WSHSY, CDR2 SAAADI. CDR3 length equals 16 residues. V was clipped by 6 bases and J by 7 bases; unmatched bases: 15.

The chain couples TRBV27 to TRBJ2-7; a weak D match, TRBD1 (5 bases). Germline V lookup: CDR1 MNHEY, CDR2 SMNVEV (reference sequence). The V end was cut by 2 bases, the J end by 2 bases, with 13 bases between. The CDR3 is made up of 15 amino acids. The CDR3, as DNA: TGTGCCAGCAGTTTAAATGGGGCAGTCCCCTACGAGCAGTACTTC. It encodes CASSLNGAVPYEQYF.

The chain joins TRBV5-1 to TRBJ2-3; D is perhaps TRBD2 (6 bases). Trimming shortened V by 4 bases and J by 4 bases, and 19 bases separated the two germline ends. Germline assignment: CDR1 SGHRS and CDR2 YFSETQ. The CDR3 covers 16 residues. CDR3 bases: TGCGCCAGCAGCCCCGGGACTCTCCTCTCCGCAGATACGCAGTATTTT. Its protein is CASSPGTLLSADTQYF. Combining the CDR3 with reference TRBV5-1 and TRBJ2-3 gives the whole variable domain KAGVTQTPRYLIKTRGQQVTLSCSPISGHRSVSWYQQTPGQGLQFLFEYFSETQRNKGNFPGRFSGRQFSNSRSEMNVSTLELGDSALYLCASSPGTLLSADTQYFGPGTRLTVL.

The gene calls are TRBV27 and TRBJ2-7; TRBD1 matches at 8 bases. Germline CDR1 and CDR2: MNHEY and SMNVEV (reference sequence). The V segment lost 2 bases and the J segment 3 bases; nucleotides outside the gene matches: 6. CDR3 length: 15 residues. DNA of the CDR3: TGTGCCAGCAGTTTACGACAGGGGAACCTCTACGAGCAGTACTTC. Its protein is CASSLRQGNLYEQYF.

This chain uses TRBV7-8 with TRBJ1-4, with TRBD1 identical over 8 bases. The CDR3 length is 17 residues. CDR1 is SGHVS, CDR2 FQNEAQ, per germline. V shed 2 bases and J 4 bases; nucleotides not matched to a gene: 9. The CDR3 DNA follows: TGTGCCAGCAGCTTAAGGACCCGGACAGGGATTAATGAAAAACTGTTTTTT. Amino acid sequence: CASSLRTRTGINEKLFF.

The table lists this clone with a few counts. The V call is TRBV10-1, the J call TRBJ2-1; D might be TRBD2 (6 bases). The CDR3 has 14 amino acids. Trimming removed 4 bases at V and 3 bases at J, with 10 bases between. Germline V gives CDR1 WNHNN, CDR2 SYGVQD (reference sequence). The CDR3 is CASSGGLVYNEQFF. In nucleotides, the CDR3 is TGCGCCAGCAGTGGGGGACTTGTCTACAATGAGCAGTTCTTC.

In its sample, this clone was seen once. In DNA, the CDR3 is TGTGCCAGCAGCTTACGCGGGAATCAAGCTTTCTTT. Residues: CASSLRGNQAFF. The chain links TRBV7-2 to TRBJ1-1; D remains unclear. The CDR3 has 12 amino acids. Trimming shortened V by 2 bases and J by 9 bases, and 10 bases separated the two germline ends. From germline, CDR1 is SGHTA and CDR2 FQGNSA.